These T cell receptor beta chains were read from a single sample in a study of graft-versus-host responses after intestinal transplantation. Antigen specificity for these receptors is unknown. Data came from immunoSEQ multiplex PCR; TCRdb stores just in-frame clones and leaves some out. The sample contains 85,000 to 100,000 clones, just under 95% of which appear only once. Sequencing used unstimulated CD8+ T cells sorted from spleen or lymph node cells, obtained before transplant. These receptors all stem from a human donor who was the organ donor for an intestinal transplant. The CDR3 runs from the conserved cysteine through the conserved F or W. D genes are given only for firm matches. Some rows have no size entry. The others give once, few or many, or a class for an expanded clone.

j_gene,d_gene,abundance,v_gene,CDR3nt,CDR3aa
TRBJ2-7,.,once,TRBV25-1,TGTGCCAGCAGTGAATATATCGGTTACGAGCAGTACTTC,CASSEYIGYEQYF
TRBJ2-3,.,.,TRBV2,TGTGCCAGCAGAGGGGGGGGCACAGATACGCAGTATTTT,CASRGGGTDTQYF
TRBJ2-7,.,.,TRBV11-3,TGTGCCAGCAGCTCGGACAGCTACGAGCAGTACTTC,CASSSDSYEQYF
TRBJ1-1,.,.,TRBV18,TGTGCCAGCTCACCGATTCAAGTGCCTGGGGCAGGGGCTGAAGCGGACACTGAAGCTTTCTTT,CASSPIQVPGAGAEADTEAFF
TRBJ1-6,.,.,TRBV7-9,TGTGCCAGCAGCTCGGACAGTTATAATTCACCCCTCCACTTT,CASSSDSYNSPLHF
TRBJ2-4,TRBD2,once,TRBV11-3,TGTGCCAGCAGCCCGACTAGCGGGGAAAAAAAGTTGCTAGCCAAAAACATTCAGTACTTC,CASSPTSGEKKLLAKNIQYF
TRBJ2-1,.,.,TRBV7-9,TGTGCCAGCACTCGAGGCAATGAGCAGTTCTTC,CASTRGNEQFF
TRBJ2-7,.,.,TRBV27,TGTGCCAGCAGCCCTCGGGACAAATACGAGCAGTACTTC,CASSPRDKYEQYF
TRBJ2-1,.,.,TRBV13,TGTGCCAGCAGCCGACTGGATGAGCAGTTCTTC,CASSRLDEQFF
TRBJ1-1,.,.,TRBV6-5,TGTGCCAGCAGTGATCTAGGGGGGAACACTGAAGCTTTCTTT,CASSDLGGNTEAFF
TRBJ1-1,TRBD1,.,TRBV4-1,TGCGCCAGCAGCCGACTACAGGGGGGCACTGAAGCTTTCTTT,CASSRLQGGTEAFF
TRBJ1-3,TRBD1,.,TRBV30,TGTGCCTGGACCAAGGGACAGCAAATTTTTTCTTATGGAAACACCATATATTTT,CAWTKGQQIFSYGNTIYF
TRBJ1-1,.,.,TRBV4-1,TGCGCCAGCAGCCATCCGAGCGAGGGAAACACTGAAGCTTTCTTT,CASSHPSEGNTEAFF
TRBJ1-1,.,once,TRBV28,TGTGCCAGCAGTCCCACCCCGTCCCGGTCTGAAGCTTTCTTT,CASSPTPSRSEAFF
TRBJ2-2,TRBD2,.,TRBV4-2,TGTGCCAGCAGCCAAGATCTCGGGGCTAGCGGCGCGGGGACCGGGGAGCTGTTTTTT,CASSQDLGASGAGTGELFF
TRBJ2-1,TRBD2,.,TRBV4-2,TGTGCCAGCAGCTGGACTAGCGGGAGGAGGGGTGAGCAGTTCTTC,CASSWTSGRRGEQFF
TRBJ2-7,.,.,TRBV27,TGTGCCAGCAGTTTATTACCCGGGTACGAGCAGTACTTC,CASSLLPGYEQYF
TRBJ1-2,.,.,TRBV6-1,TGTGCCAGCAAGCGTAAAAACTATGGCTACACCTTC,CASKRKNYGYTF
TRBJ1-1,.,.,TRBV28,TGTGCCAGCAGTTGGAGTCCCTCGGGAACTGAAGCTTTCTTT,CASSWSPSGTEAFF
TRBJ2-7,TRBD2,.,TRBV13,TGTGCCAGCAGCCGGGGACTAGCGGGAGTCGGGCCTTACGAGCAGTACTTC,CASSRGLAGVGPYEQYF
TRBJ1-5,TRBD1,.,TRBV4-1,TGCGCCAGCAGCCAAGAGTCGGTCGTCAGGGGGGATCAGCCCCAGCATTTT,CASSQESVVRGDQPQHF
TRBJ1-5,.,.,TRBV21-1,TGTGCCAGCAGCAGACAACAGCCCCAGCATTTT,CASSRQQPQHF
TRBJ1-5,.,.,TRBV6-5,TGTGCCAGCAGAGCCCAGGGGAGCAATCAGCCCCAGCATTTT,CASRAQGSNQPQHF
TRBJ1-2,TRBD1,few,TRBV6-6,TGTGCCAGCAGTTATGTCGTGACAGGGTCGAGGTGGGGCTACACCTTC,CASSYVVTGSRWGYTF
TRBJ2-1,.,.,TRBV14,TGTGCCAGCAGCCAAGGAGGAGTGAATGAGCAGTTCTTC,CASSQGGVNEQFF
TRBJ1-5,.,.,TRBV12-5,TGTGCTAGTGGTTTGGTCTCGGGGAGGGCCACTCGGCAGCCCCAGCATTTT,CASGLVSGRATRQPQHF
TRBJ2-1,TRBD1,.,TRBV16,TGTGCCAGCAGCTCATGGGACAGAGACAATGAGCAGTTCTTC,CASSSWDRDNEQFF
TRBJ2-5,TRBD1,.,TRBV27,TGTGCCAGCAGGATGGGACAGGGTGGGCAAGAGACCCAGTACTTC,CASRMGQGGQETQYF
TRBJ1-2,TRBD1,.,TRBV6-5,TGTGCCAGCAGTCACGAACAGGGGGACTATGGCTACACCTTC,CASSHEQGDYGYTF
TRBJ2-1,TRBD2,.,TRBV30,TGTGCCTGGATAGTAGCGGGCCCCATGGGGAATGAGCAGTTCTTC,CAWIVAGPMGNEQFF
TRBJ2-3,.,.,TRBV7-3,TGTGCCAGCAGCCCCCAGACGGGGGGCACAGATACGCAGTATTTT,CASSPQTGGTDTQYF
TRBJ2-7,.,.,TRBV10-3,TGTGCCATCAGGGAGACAGGCGCTAGCTCCTACGAGCAGTACTTC,CAIRETGASSYEQYF
TRBJ1-2,.,.,TRBV28,TGTGCCAGCAGCCTTGGAGGGGGGGGGAGCTATGGCTACACCTTC,CASSLGGGGSYGYTF
TRBJ2-7,TRBD1,.,TRBV19,TGTGCCAGTAGTACGCGGACAGGGGGCTACGAGCAGTACTTC,CASSTRTGGYEQYF
TRBJ2-7,.,.,TRBV12-5,TGTGCTAGTGGTTTGGACTCCTACGAGCAGTACTTC,CASGLDSYEQYF
TRBJ2-1,.,.,TRBV28,TGTGCCAGCAGCCACAACCCATCAGGGGACGATGAGCAGTTCTTC,CASSHNPSGDDEQFF
TRBJ2-7,.,.,TRBV11-2,TGTGCCAGCAGCAACTGGACAGTGAGCTCCTACGAGCAGTACTTC,CASSNWTVSSYEQYF
TRBJ2-3,TRBD1,once,TRBV7-9,TGTGCCAGCAGCTTAGGCCCGCCCGGCTCGGGACAGGTCCCAGATACGCAGTATTTT,CASSLGPPGSGQVPDTQYF
TRBJ2-7,TRBD1,once,TRBV13,TGTGCCAGCAGCGGGACAGCCTACGAGCAGTACTTC,CASSGTAYEQYF
TRBJ1-2,.,.,TRBV30,TGTGCCTGGAGTGTAACAGGACGATTAACACCGTTAAACTATGGCTACACCTTC,CAWSVTGRLTPLNYGYTF
TRBJ1-2,.,.,TRBV4-1,TGCGCCAGCAGCCAAACCGGACTTACTTATGGCTACACCTTC,CASSQTGLTYGYTF
TRBJ2-7,TRBD1,.,TRBV6-6,TGTGCCAGCATTAACAGGGGACCTAATTACGAGCAGTACTTC,CASINRGPNYEQYF
TRBJ2-3,.,.,TRBV7-8,TGTGCCAGCAGCCCCTATGGGGCATTTCATTGGGGCCTCACAGATACGCAGTATTTT,CASSPYGAFHWGLTDTQYF
TRBJ2-5,.,.,TRBV5-1,TGCGCCAGCAGCTTCGTCGGCGGGGCCCAAGAGACCCAGTACTTC,CASSFVGGAQETQYF
TRBJ2-2,TRBD1,.,TRBV4-1,TGCGCCAGCAGCAATAACAGGGGGCGGGTTAGCACCGGGGAGCTGTTTTTT,CASSNNRGRVSTGELFF